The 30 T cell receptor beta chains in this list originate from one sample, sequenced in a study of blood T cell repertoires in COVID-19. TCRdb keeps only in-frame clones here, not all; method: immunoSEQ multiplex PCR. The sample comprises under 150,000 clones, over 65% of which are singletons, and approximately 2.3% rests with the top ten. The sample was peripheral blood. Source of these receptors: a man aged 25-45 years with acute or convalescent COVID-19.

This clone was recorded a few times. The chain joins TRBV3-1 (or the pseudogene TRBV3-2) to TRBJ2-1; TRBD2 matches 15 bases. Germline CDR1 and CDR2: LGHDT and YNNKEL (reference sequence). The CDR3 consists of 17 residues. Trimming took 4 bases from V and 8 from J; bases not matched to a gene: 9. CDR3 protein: CASSRFRTSGRADEQFF. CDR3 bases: TGTGCCAGCAGCCGGTTTCGGACTAGCGGGAGGGCAGATGAGCAGTTCTTC.

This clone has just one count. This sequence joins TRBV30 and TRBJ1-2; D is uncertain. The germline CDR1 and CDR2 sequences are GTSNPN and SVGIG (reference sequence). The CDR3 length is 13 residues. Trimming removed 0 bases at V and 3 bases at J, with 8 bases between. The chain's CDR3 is CAWSVQAYYGYTF. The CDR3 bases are TGTGCCTGGAGTGTCCAGGCCTACTATGGCTACACCTTC.

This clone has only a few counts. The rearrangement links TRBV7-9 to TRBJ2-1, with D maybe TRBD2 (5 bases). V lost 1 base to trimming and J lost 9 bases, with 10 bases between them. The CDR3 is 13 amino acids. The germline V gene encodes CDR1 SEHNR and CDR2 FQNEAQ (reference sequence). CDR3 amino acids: CASSLVGDSEQFF. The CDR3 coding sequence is TGTGCCAGCAGCTTAGTCGGGGATAGTGAGCAGTTCTTC.

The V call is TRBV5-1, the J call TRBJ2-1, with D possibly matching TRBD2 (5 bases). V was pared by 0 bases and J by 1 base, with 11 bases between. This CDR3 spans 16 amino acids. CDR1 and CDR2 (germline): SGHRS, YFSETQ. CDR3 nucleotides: TGCGCCAGCAGCTTGGCAGAGGGAGCGTCCTACAATGAGCAGTTCTTC. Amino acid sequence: CASSLAEGASYNEQFF.

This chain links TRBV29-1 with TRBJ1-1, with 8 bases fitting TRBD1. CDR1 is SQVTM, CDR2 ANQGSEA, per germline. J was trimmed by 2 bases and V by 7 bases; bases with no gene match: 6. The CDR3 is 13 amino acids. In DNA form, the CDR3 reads TGCAGCGCCCTAACAGGGGGTAACACTGAAGCTTTCTTT. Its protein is CSALTGGNTEAFF.

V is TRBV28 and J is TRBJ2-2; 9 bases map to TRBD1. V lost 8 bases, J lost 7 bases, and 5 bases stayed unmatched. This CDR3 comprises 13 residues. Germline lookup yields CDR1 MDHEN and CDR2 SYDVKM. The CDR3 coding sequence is TGTGCCAGCTGGGACAGGGCGGACGGGGAGCTGTTTTTT. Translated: CASWDRADGELFF. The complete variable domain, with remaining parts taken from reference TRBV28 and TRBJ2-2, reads DVKVTQSSRYLVKRTGEKVFLECVQDMDHENMFWYRQDPGLGLRLIYFSYDVKMKEKGDIPEGYSVSREKKERFSLILESASTNQTSMYLCASWDRADGELFFGEGSRLTVL.

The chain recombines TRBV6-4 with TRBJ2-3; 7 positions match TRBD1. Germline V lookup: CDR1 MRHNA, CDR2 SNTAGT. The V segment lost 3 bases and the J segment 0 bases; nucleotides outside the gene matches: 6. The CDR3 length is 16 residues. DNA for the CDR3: TGTGCCAGCAGTGATAGGCCACAGGGGAGCACAGATACGCAGTATTTT. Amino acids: CASSDRPQGSTDTQYF.

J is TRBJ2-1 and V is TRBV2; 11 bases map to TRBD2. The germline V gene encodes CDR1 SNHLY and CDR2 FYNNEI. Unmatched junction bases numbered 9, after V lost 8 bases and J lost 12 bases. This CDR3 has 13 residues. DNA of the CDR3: TGTGCCAGCTTACTAGCGGGAGCTGGGGGGCAGTTCTTC. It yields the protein CASLLAGAGGQFF.

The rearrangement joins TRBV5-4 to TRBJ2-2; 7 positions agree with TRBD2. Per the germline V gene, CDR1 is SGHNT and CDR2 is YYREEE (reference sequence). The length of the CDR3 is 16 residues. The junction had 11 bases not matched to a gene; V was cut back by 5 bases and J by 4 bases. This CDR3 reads CASSPSAGRGTGELFF. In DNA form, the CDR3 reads TGTGCCAGCAGTCCCTCAGCGGGACGGGGCACCGGGGAGCTGTTTTTT. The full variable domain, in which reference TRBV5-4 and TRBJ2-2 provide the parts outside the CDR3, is ETGVTQSPTHLIKTRGQQVTLRCSSQSGHNTVSWYQQALGQGPQFIFQYYREEENGRGNFPPRFSGLQFPNYSSELNVNALELDDSALYLCASSPSAGRGTGELFFGEGSRLTVL.

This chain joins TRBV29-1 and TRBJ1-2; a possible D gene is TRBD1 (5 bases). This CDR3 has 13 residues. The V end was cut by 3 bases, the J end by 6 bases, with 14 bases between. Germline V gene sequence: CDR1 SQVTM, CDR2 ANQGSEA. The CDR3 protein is CSVDRAGMDGYTF. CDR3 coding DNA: TGCAGCGTTGATAGGGCAGGGATGGATGGCTACACCTTC.

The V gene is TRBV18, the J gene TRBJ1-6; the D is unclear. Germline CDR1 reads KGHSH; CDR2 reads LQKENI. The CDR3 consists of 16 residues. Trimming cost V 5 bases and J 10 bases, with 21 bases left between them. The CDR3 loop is CASSDSARLEWSPLHF. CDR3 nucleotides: TGTGCCAGCTCAGATTCCGCGCGCCTCGAATGGTCACCCCTCCACTTT.

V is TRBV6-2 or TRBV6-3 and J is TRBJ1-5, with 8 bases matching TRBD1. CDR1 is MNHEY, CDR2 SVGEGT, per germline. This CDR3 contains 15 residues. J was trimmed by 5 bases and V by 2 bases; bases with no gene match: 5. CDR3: CASSYLQGGYQPQHF. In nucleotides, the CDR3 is TGTGCCAGCAGTTACCTACAGGGGGGGTATCAGCCCCAGCATTTT.

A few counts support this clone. CDR3: CASSPLGEQYV. Written as DNA, the CDR3 is TGTGCCAGCAGCCCACTAGGGGAGCAGTACGTC. This chain uses TRBV7-9 with TRBJ2-7; D might be TRBD2 (5 bases). The V end was cut by 5 bases, the J end by 7 bases, with 9 bases between. The CDR3 runs to 11 residues. CDR1 SEHNR and CDR2 FQNEAQ come from the germline V gene (reference sequence).

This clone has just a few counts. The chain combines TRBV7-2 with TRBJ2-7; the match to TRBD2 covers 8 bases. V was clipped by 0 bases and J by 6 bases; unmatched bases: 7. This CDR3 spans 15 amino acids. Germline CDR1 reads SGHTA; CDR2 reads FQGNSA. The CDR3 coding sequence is TGTGCCAGCAGCTTAGCTTCGGGGGGGACGGGCGAGCAGTACTTC. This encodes CASSLASGGTGEQYF.

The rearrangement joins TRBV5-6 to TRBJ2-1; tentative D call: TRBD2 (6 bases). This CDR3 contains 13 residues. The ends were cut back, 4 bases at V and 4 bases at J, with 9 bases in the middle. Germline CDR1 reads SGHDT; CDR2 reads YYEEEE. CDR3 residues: CASSPGGYNEQFF. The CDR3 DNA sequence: TGTGCCAGCAGCCCCGGGGGTTACAATGAGCAGTTCTTC.

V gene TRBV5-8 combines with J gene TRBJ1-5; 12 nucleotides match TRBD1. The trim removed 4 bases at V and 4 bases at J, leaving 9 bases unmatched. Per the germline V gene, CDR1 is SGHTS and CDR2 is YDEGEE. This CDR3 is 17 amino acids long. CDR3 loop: CASSQTGQGAGNQPQHF. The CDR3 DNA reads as TGTGCCAGCAGCCAAACGGGACAGGGGGCGGGAAATCAGCCCCAGCATTTT. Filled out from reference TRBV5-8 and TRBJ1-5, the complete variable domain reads EAGVTQSPTHLIKTRGQQATLRCSPISGHTSVYWYQQALGLGLQFLLWYDEGEERNRGNFPPRFSGRQFPNYSSELNVNALELEDSALYLCASSQTGQGAGNQPQHFGDGTRLSIL.

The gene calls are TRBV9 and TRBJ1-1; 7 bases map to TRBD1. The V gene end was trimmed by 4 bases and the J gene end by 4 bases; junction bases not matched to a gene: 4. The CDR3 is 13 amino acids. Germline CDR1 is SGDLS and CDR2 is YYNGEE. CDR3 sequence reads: CASSFTGATEAFF. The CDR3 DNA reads TGTGCCAGCAGCTTCACAGGGGCCACTGAAGCTTTCTTT.

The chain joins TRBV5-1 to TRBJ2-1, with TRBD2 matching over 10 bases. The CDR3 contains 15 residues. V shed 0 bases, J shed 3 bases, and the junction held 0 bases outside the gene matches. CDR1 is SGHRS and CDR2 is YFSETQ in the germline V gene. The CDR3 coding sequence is TGCGCCAGCAGCTTGGGGACTAGCGGCTACAATGAGCAGTTCTTC. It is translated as CASSLGTSGYNEQFF.

CDR3: CASSQTGSNQPQHF. DNA of the CDR3: TGTGCCAGCAGCCAAACAGGTAGCAATCAGCCCCAGCATTTT. V gene TRBV11-2 combines with J gene TRBJ1-5; possibly TRBD1 for D (5 bases). Trimming removed 5 bases at V and 0 bases at J, with 8 bases between. The CDR3 contains 14 residues. Germline CDR1 reads SGHAT; CDR2 reads FQNNGV. Combining the CDR3 with reference TRBV11-2 and TRBJ1-5 gives the whole variable domain EAGVAQSPRYKIIEKRQSVAFWCNPISGHATLYWYQQILGQGPKLLIQFQNNGVVDDSQLPKDRFSAERLKGVDSTLKIQPAKLEDSAVYLCASSQTGSNQPQHFGDGTRLSIL.

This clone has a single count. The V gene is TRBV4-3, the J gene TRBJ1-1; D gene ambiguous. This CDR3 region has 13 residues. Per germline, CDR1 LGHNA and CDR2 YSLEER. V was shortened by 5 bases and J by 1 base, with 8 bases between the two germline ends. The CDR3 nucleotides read TGCGCCAGCAGCAGTCAGGCGAACACTGAAGCTTTCTTT. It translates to CASSSQANTEAFF.

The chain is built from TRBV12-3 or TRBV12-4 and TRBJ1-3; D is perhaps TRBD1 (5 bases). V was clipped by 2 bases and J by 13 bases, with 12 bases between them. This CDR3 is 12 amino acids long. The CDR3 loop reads CASSLRFGQIYF. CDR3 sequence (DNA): TGTGCCAGCAGTTTAAGGTTCGGACAAATATATTTT.

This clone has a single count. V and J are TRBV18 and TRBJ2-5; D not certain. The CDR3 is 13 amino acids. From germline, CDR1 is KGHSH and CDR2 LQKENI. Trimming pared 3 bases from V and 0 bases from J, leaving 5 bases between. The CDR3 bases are TGTGCCAGCTCACCTGGCTACCAAGAGACCCAGTACTTC. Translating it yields CASSPGYQETQYF. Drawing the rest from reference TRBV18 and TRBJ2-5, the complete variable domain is NAGVMQNPRHLVRRRGQEARLRCSPMKGHSHVYWYRQLPEEGLKFMVYLQKENIIDESGMPKERFSAEFPKEGPSILRIQQVVRGDSAAYFCASSPGYQETQYFGPGTRLLVL.

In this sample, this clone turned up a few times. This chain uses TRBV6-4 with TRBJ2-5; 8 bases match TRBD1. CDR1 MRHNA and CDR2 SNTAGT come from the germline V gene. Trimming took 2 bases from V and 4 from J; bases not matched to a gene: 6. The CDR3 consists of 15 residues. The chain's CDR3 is CASSDKPGGAETQYF. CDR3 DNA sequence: TGTGCCAGCAGTGACAAACCAGGGGGCGCAGAGACCCAGTACTTC.

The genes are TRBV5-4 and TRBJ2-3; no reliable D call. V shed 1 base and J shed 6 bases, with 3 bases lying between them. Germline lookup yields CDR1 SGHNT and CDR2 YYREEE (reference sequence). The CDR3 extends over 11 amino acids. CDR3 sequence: CASSLRDTQYF. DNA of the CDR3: TGTGCCAGCAGCTTGCGGGATACGCAGTATTTT.

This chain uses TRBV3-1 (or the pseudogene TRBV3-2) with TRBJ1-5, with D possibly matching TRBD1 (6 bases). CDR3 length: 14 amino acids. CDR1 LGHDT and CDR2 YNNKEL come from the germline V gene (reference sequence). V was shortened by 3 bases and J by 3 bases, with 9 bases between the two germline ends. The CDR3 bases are TGTGCCAGCAGCCATACAGGGCACAATCAGCCCCAGCATTTT. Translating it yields CASSHTGHNQPQHF.

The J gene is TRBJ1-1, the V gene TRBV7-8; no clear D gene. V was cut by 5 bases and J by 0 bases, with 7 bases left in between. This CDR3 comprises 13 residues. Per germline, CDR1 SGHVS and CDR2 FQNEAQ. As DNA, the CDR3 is TGTGCCAGCAGCACTCACTTGAACACTGAAGCTTTCTTT. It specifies CASSTHLNTEAFF. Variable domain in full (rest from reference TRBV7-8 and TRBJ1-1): GAGVSQSPRYKVAKRGQDVALRCDPISGHVSLFWYQQALGQGPEFLTYFQNEAQLDKSGLPSDRFFAERPEGSVSTLKIQRTQQEDSAVYLCASSTHLNTEAFFGQGTRLTVV.

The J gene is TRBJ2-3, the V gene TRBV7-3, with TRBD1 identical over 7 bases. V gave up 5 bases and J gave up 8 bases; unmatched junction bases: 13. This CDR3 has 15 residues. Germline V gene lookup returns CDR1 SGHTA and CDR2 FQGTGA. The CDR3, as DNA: TGTGCCAGCAGCCCAGGGGGTGGTAGTTTGGGTACGCAGTATTTT. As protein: CASSPGGGSLGTQYF.

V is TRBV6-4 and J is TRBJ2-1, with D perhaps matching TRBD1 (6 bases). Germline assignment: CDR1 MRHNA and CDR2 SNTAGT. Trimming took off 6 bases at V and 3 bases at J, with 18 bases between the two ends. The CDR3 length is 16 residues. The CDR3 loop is CASSPSGASGYNEQFF. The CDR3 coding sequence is TGTGCCAGCAGCCCATCAGGGGCCTCCGGCTACAATGAGCAGTTCTTC.

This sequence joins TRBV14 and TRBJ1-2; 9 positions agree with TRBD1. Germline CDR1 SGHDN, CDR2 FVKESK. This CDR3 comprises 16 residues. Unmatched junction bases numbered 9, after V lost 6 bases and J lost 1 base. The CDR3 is CASSRTGTGYNYGYTF. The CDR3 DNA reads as TGTGCCAGCAGTCGAACCGGGACAGGGTATAACTATGGCTACACCTTC.

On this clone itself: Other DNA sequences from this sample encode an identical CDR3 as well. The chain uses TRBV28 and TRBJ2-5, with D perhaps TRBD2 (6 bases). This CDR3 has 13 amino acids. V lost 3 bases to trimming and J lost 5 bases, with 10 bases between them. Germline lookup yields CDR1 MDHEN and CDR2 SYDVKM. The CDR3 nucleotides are TGTGCCAGCAGTTTGGGGGGTAGGGAGACCCAGTACTTC. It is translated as CASSLGGRETQYF.